The source of this T cell receptor (beta chain) is a study of blood T cell repertoires in COVID-19. Germline CDR1 MGHRA, CDR2 YSYEKL. CDR3 length: 16 residues. Profiled with immunoSEQ multiplex PCR; TCRdb holds only in-frame clones, not every one. The sample includes about 64,000 clones, roughly 88% of them seen just once. A note on this clone: The germline gene is not matched at one end of the junction; a read error may be the cause.

J is TRBJ2-1 and V is TRBV4-1; 11 bases are a match to TRBD2. Sequencing was done on a sample of peripheral blood. The sequence derives from an older woman with COVID-19, enrolled during active disease. The CDR3 DNA reads TGCGTCAGCAGCCAAGGCTTGGGGACTAGCGGCAATGAGCAGTTCTTC. Protein sequence: CVSSQGLGTSGNEQFF.